The clone carrying this T cell receptor (beta chain) appeared once. What it recognizes is unknown. This sample stems from a study of a mutant IDH1 vaccine in newly diagnosed glioma. The wider study: Former treatment meant radiotherapy, temozolomide, or both; the majority had gotten both.

Study results and limitations: Vaccination induced immune responses in around 95% of patients.

Trimming pared 7 bases from V and 2 bases from J, leaving 17 bases between. The CDR3 loop spans 15 amino acids. Germline assignment: CDR1 MNHNS and CDR2 SASEGT. Time point noted: week 11, during vaccination. In every dose of vaccine, 300 ug of mutant IDH1 20-mer peptide was given alongside topical imiquimod. Here immunoSEQ multiplex PCR was the method, and the copy in TCRdb shows in-frame clones only, minus some. The sample has around 57,000 clones, approximately 89% seen once. The chain carries TRBV6-1 and TRBJ1-1; D gene unclear. The starting material was PBMCs, obtained from a glioma patient whose treatment included an IDH1 peptide vaccine. The clonotype comes from a middle-aged man with glioma. The CDR3 reads CASTLAGGFNTEAFF. In DNA form, the CDR3 reads TGTGCCAGCACCTTGGCCGGCGGCTTTAACACTGAAGCTTTCTTT.